The 14 T cell receptor beta chains given below trace back to one sample, sequenced in a study of blood T cell repertoires in COVID-19. Data came from immunoSEQ multiplex PCR; TCRdb stores just in-frame clones and leaves some out. The profile shows 45,000 to 60,000 clones, approximately 84% of them singletons. The sequencing sample was made of peripheral blood. The receptors were sampled from a human donor with active or convalescent COVID-19. The donor label of this sample is uncertain.

This chain connects TRBV28 to TRBJ1-3; 9 nucleotides line up with TRBD1. The CDR3 runs to 14 residues. V lost 7 bases to trimming and J lost 4 bases; unmatched junction nucleotides: 5. Germline lookup yields CDR1 MDHEN and CDR2 SYDVKM. DNA for the CDR3: TGTGCCAGCATCGGGACAGGGCGCGGAAACACCATATATTTT. Its translation: CASIGTGRGNTIYF.

J is TRBJ2-2 and V is TRBV7-9, with 10 bases lining up with TRBD2. With V trimmed by 1 base and J by 6 bases, 11 bases remained unmatched. Germline CDR1 is SEHNR and CDR2 is FQNEAQ (reference sequence). The CDR3 extends over 18 amino acids. The CDR3 region is CASSLGGLAGELSGELFF. CDR3 coding DNA: TGTGCCAGCAGCTTAGGAGGGCTAGCGGGAGAATTATCCGGGGAGCTGTTTTTT.

The chain combines TRBV19 with TRBJ1-1; 9 bases match TRBD1. J was trimmed by 6 bases and V by 6 bases; bases with no gene match: 8. Looked up from germline, CDR1 is LNHDA and CDR2 is SQIVND (reference sequence). The CDR3 contains 14 residues. In DNA, the CDR3 is TGTGCCAGTAGGGACAGGGGATTAACACCTGAAGCTTTCTTT. Amino acid sequence: CASRDRGLTPEAFF.

V gene TRBV5-1 combines with J gene TRBJ1-1, with D hard to call. Trimming left V 0 bases short and J 3 bases short, with 12 bases between. The CDR3 spans 15 residues. The germline gives CDR1 SGHRS, CDR2 YFSETQ. The CDR3: CASSLAAGGDTEAFF. The CDR3 region has the DNA TGCGCCAGCAGCTTGGCAGCGGGTGGGGACACTGAAGCTTTCTTT. The full variable domain, rest sourced from reference TRBV5-1 and TRBJ1-1, is KAGVTQTPRYLIKTRGQQVTLSCSPISGHRSVSWYQQTPGQGLQFLFEYFSETQRNKGNFPGRFSGRQFSNSRSEMNVSTLELGDSALYLCASSLAAGGDTEAFFGQGTRLTVV.

As concerns this clone: Other DNA sequences in this sample translate to the same CDR3. The V and J genes are TRBV7-2 and TRBJ2-3; TRBD2 matches 15 bases. After removal of 5 bases from V and 3 bases from J, the junction contained 6 bases not matched to a gene. The germline CDR1 and CDR2 sequences are SGHTA and FQGNSA. The CDR3 spans 17 residues. The CDR3: CASSPGTSGRWTDTQYF. CDR3 DNA sequence: TGTGCCAGCAGCCCGGGGACTAGCGGGAGGTGGACAGATACGCAGTATTTT. Full variable domain (missing parts from reference TRBV7-2 and TRBJ2-3): GAGVSQSPSNKVTEKGKDVELRCDPISGHTALYWYRQSLGQGLEFLIYFQGNSAPDKSGLPSDRFSAERTGGSVSTLTIQRTQQEDSAVYLCASSPGTSGRWTDTQYFGPGTRLTVL.

The table lists this clone with a count of one. The V call is TRBV12-3 or TRBV12-4, the J call TRBJ1-4; D is ambiguous. The CDR3 is 12 amino acids. Trimming removed 6 bases at V and 8 bases at J, with 10 bases between. The chain's CDR3 is CASRPEKEKLFF. In nucleotides, the CDR3 is TGTGCCAGCAGACCTGAGAAGGAAAAACTGTTTTTT.

The CDR3: CASRAVTVAGNEQFF. CDR3 in DNA: TGTGCCAGCAGGGCCGTGACAGTTGCAGGCAATGAGCAGTTCTTC. The V call is TRBV21-1, the J call TRBJ2-1; the D call of TRBD1 is as the table states it, not checked on the DNA. TRBV21-1 counts as a pseudogene. The length of the CDR3 is 15 residues.

The chain couples TRBV6-6 to TRBJ2-7; D possibly corresponds to TRBD2 (6 bases). From germline, CDR1 is MNHNY and CDR2 SVGAGI (reference sequence). Trimming removed 2 bases from V and 0 bases from J, with 8 bases in between. The CDR3 totals 14 residues. As DNA, the CDR3 is TGTGCCAGCAGTTACGCGGGAAGCTCCTACGAGCAGTACTTC. Translating gives CASSYAGSSYEQYF.

The chain joins TRBV7-8 to TRBJ2-7; a possible D gene is TRBD1 (6 bases). This CDR3 has 14 amino acids. Germline assignment: CDR1 SGHVS and CDR2 FQNEAQ. The V end lost 2 bases, the J end lost 3 bases, and 11 bases lay between the germline ends. The CDR3 region has the DNA TGTGCCAGCAGCTTAACAGGGTCGGTCTACGAGCAGTACTTC. It encodes CASSLTGSVYEQYF.

This sequence joins TRBV5-4 and TRBJ2-1; the match to TRBD2 covers 14 bases. The CDR3 sequence is 20 residues long. Germline CDR1 reads SGHNT; CDR2 reads YYREEE (reference sequence). The V gene end was trimmed by 4 bases and the J gene end by 1 base; junction bases not matched to a gene: 13. CDR3 sequence reads: CASSTRLAGGLIKSYNEQFF. In DNA, the CDR3 is TGTGCCAGCAGCACCCGACTAGCGGGAGGGCTTATTAAGTCCTACAATGAGCAGTTCTTC.

The chain recombines TRBV18 with TRBJ2-1; 8 nucleotides match TRBD1. The CDR3 sequence is 17 residues long. J was trimmed by 0 bases and V by 0 bases; bases with no gene match: 4. From germline, CDR1 is KGHSH and CDR2 LQKENI. This chain's CDR3 is CASSPPSGTGSYNEQFF. DNA for the CDR3: TGTGCCAGCTCACCACCTAGTGGGACAGGCTCCTACAATGAGCAGTTCTTC.

CDR3 coding DNA: TGTGCCAGCAGTTTCGACAGGGGGATGACAGATACGCAGTATTTT. Protein sequence: CASSFDRGMTDTQYF. The chain combines TRBV28 with TRBJ2-3, with 9 bases that match TRBD1. The CDR3 is 15 amino acids. Germline V gene lookup returns CDR1 MDHEN and CDR2 SYDVKM. Losses at the gene ends were 3 bases for V and 3 bases for J; bases not matched to a gene: 4. Together with reference TRBV28 and TRBJ2-3, the CDR3 gives the full variable domain: DVKVTQSSRYLVKRTGEKVFLECVQDMDHENMFWYRQDPGLGLRLIYFSYDVKMKEKGDIPEGYSVSREKKERFSLILESASTNQTSMYLCASSFDRGMTDTQYFGPGTRLTVL.

The chain is built from TRBV30 and TRBJ1-4; possibly TRBD1 for D (6 bases). From germline, CDR1 is GTSNPN and CDR2 SVGIG (reference sequence). Trimming removed 3 bases at V and 0 bases at J, with 11 bases between. CDR3 size: 15 residues. The CDR3 DNA sequence: TGTGCCTGGAGGCGGACAGTTGCAACTAATGAAAAACTGTTTTTT. It translates to CAWRRTVATNEKLFF.

In this sample, this clone turned up a few times. This sequence joins TRBV12-3 or TRBV12-4 and TRBJ2-5; D is unresolved. The CDR3 runs 11 residues. Trimming left V 3 bases short and J 9 bases short, with 8 bases between. The CDR3 DNA reads as TGTGCCAGCAGTTTGGGTGGGCCCCAGTACTTC. Encoded protein: CASSLGGPQYF.